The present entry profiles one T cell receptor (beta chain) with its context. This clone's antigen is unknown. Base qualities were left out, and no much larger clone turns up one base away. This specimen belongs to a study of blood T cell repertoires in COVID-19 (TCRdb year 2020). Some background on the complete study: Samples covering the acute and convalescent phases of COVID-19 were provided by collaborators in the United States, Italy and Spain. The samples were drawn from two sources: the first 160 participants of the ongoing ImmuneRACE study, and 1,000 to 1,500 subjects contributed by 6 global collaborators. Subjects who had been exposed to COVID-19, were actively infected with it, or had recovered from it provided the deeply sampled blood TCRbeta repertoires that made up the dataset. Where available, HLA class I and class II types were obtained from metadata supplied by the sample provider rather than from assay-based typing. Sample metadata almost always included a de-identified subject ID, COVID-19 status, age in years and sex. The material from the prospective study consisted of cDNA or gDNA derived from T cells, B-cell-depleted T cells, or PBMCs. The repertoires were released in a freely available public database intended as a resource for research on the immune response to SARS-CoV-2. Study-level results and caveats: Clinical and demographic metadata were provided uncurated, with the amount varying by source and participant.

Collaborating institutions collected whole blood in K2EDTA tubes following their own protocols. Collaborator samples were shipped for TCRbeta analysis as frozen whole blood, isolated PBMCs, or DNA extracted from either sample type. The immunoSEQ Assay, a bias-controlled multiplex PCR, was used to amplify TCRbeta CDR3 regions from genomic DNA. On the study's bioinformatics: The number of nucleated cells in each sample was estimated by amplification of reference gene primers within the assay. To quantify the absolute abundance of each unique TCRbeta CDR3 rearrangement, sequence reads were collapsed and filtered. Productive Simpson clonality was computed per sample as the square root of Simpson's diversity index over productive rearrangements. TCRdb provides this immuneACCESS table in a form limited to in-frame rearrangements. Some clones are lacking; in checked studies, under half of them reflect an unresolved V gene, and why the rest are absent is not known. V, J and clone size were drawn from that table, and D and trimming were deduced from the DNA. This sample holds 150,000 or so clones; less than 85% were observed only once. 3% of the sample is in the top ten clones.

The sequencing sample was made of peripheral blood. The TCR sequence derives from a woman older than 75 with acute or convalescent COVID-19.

This receptor carries the CDR3 CASTSGVEETQYF. The DNA sequence is as follows: TGTGCCAGCACCTCCGGGGTGGAAGAGACCCAGTACTTC. The chain is assembled from TRBV28 and TRBJ2-5; the D region possibly corresponds to TRBD2 (5 bases align). The germline V gene supplies CDR1 MDHEN and CDR2 SYDVKM. The CDR3 covers 13 residues, taking in both the cysteine and the phenylalanine. Only CDR3 DNA remains: 39 bases, in frame from the first base. The junction carries 12 bases between V and J, which are trimmed by 7 bases and 3 bases respectively.